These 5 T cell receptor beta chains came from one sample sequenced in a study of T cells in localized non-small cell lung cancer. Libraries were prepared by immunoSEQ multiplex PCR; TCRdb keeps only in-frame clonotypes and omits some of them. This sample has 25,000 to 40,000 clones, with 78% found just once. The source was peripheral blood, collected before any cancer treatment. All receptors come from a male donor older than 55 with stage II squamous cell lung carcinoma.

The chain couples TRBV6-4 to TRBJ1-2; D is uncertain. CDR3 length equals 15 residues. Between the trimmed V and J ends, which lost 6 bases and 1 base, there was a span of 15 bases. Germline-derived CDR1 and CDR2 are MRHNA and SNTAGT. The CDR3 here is CASSPELTFNYGYTF. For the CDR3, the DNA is TGTGCCAGCAGCCCTGAATTGACATTTAACTATGGCTACACCTTC.

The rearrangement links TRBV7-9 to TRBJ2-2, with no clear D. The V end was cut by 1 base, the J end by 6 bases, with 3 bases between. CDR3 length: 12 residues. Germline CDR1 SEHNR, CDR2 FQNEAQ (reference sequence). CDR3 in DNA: TGTGCCAGCAGCTTAGAGTCCGGGGAGCTGTTTTTT. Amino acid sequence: CASSLESGELFF.

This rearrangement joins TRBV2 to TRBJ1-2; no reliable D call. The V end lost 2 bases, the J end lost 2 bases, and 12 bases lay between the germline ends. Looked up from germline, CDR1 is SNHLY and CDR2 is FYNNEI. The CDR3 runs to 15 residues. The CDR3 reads CASSEYAGINYGYTF. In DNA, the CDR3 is TGTGCCAGCAGTGAATACGCTGGCATAAACTATGGCTACACCTTC.

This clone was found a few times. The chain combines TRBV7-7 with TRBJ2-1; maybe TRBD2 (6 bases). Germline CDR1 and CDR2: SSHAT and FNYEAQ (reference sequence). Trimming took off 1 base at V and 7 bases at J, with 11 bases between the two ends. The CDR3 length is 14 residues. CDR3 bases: TGTGCCAGCAGCTTAGGGCAAGGAGGGAATGAGCAGTTCTTC. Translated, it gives CASSLGQGGNEQFF.

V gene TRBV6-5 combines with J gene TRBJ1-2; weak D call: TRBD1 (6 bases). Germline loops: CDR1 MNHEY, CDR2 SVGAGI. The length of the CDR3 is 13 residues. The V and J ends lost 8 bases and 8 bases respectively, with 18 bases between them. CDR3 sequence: CASLGRTAPGYTF. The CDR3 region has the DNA TGTGCCAGCCTCGGGAGGACAGCGCCGGGCTACACCTTC.